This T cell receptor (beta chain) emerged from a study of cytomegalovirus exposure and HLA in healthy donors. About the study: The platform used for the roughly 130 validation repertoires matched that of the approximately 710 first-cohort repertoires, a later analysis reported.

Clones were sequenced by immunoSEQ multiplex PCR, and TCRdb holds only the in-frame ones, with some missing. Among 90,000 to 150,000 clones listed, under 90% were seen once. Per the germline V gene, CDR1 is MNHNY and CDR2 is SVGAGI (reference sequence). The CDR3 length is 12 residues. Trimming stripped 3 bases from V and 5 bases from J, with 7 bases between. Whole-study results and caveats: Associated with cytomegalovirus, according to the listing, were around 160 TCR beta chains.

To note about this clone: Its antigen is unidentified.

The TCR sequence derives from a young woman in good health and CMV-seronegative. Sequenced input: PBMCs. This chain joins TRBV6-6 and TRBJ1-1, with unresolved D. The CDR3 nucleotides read TGTGCCAGCAGTTATCGGGAGACTGAAGCTTTCTTT. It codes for CASSYRETEAFF.